This T cell receptor (beta chain) appears in the sequencing data of a study of regulatory T cells in long-lasting Graves disease. Study conclusions and caveats: It was in persistent disease that TRBV28, TRBJ1-2 and TRBJ2-5 were favored.

In its sample, this clonotype was seen many times. The antigen remains undetermined. Time point here: newly diagnosed GD, antithyroid drugs for less than 3 months. The TCR library used RNA extracted from PBMCs. The CDR3 runs to 15 residues. The germline V gene encodes CDR1 SGHRS and CDR2 YFSETQ. With 4 bases removed from V and 5 bases from J, the gap between germline ends came to 18 bases. Sequencing libraries for TCR beta were prepared with iRepertoire HTBI primers and Arm-PCR of CDR3 regions. One entry per CDR3 protein, called by TCRdb with MiXCR from the multiplex PCR reads. The sample holds some 250,000 distinct CDR3 sequences, 15% to 20% seen once. The sample also formed part of further work on T cells in Graves' hyperthyroidism and ophthalmopathy. That source adds: Across 18 months, stable Graves' hyperthyroidism was marked by no progression to ophthalmopathy. The HTBI set primed first-round TCR CDR3 RT-PCR. Blood held most thyroid clonotypes expanded above 0.001 frequency.

This rearrangement joins TRBV5-1 to TRBJ1-1; D gene uncertain. The TCR comes from a woman aged 25 to 45 with Graves disease. Sequencing was performed on peripheral blood mononuclear cells (PBMCs), taken at new diagnosis, from a patient treated with antithyroid drugs. CDR3 DNA sequence: TGCGCCAGCAGCCCCGAACAAAGCGCACGGACTGAAGCTTTCTTT. Translated, it gives CASSPEQSARTEAFF.